The present TCR beta chain was sequenced within a study of T cell responses to AZD1222 COVID-19 vaccine. Study-wide results and limits: Clonal diversity may have been underestimated, and the donors were mostly white British, with more females than males. Reportedly, nearly half of unique spike TCRs recognized epitopes outside B.1.351/B.1.1.7 mutations. Baseline seropositives among AZD1222 recipients totaled only 5 to 7.

The protocol was immunoSEQ multiplex PCR, while the TCRdb copy is restricted to in-frame clones and leaves out a portion. Here the sample spans about 180,000 clones, approximately 90% being singletons. Of note for this clone: What it binds is unknown.

Per the germline V gene, CDR1 is SGHNT and CDR2 is YYREEE (reference sequence). This CDR3 comprises 13 residues. With 4 bases removed from V and 10 bases from J, the gap between germline ends came to 15 bases. Sample: peripheral blood, taken 28 days after the second dose of the MenACWY control vaccine. V gene TRBV5-4 combines with J gene TRBJ2-1, with D possibly matching TRBD2 (6 bases). This receptor was obtained from an adult who received the MenACWY meningococcal vaccine as a control. The CDR3 is CASSPGVVNEQFF. The CDR3 DNA reads TGTGCCAGCAGCCCGGGGGTAGTGAACGAGCAGTTCTTC.